The sample holds a few counts of the clone carrying this T cell receptor beta chain. The antigen is not known. This specimen belongs to a study of T cell repertoires in cytomegalovirus infection. Overall study: From public TCR beta signatures came an indication of both CMV infection and matching HLA type. Notes on the study in general: The ex vivo response was dominated by HLA-C-restricted CMV-specific TCR beta clonotypes.

TCRdb re-analysed the reads in MiXCR, keeping a single row per CDR3 protein. This sample yields 350,000 to 450,000 distinct CDR3 sequences, of which roughly 18% are seen a single time; about 10% belongs to the top ten. The junction had 8 bases not matched to a gene; V was cut back by 6 bases and J by 6 bases. CDR1 is SGHTA, CDR2 FQGNSA, per germline. This CDR3 is 14 amino acids long. The TCR originated in a human donor in good health (CMV status not recorded). Some clones in this sample may be carry-over from other donors' samples. The gene calls are TRBV7-2 and TRBJ2-7, with 10 bases fitting TRBD1. Material: PBMCs. CDR3 sequence reads: CASSRTGGGGEQYF. CDR3 coding DNA: TGTGCCAGCAGTCGGACAGGGGGAGGTGGCGAGCAGTACTTC. The full variable domain, completed using reference TRBV7-2 and TRBJ2-7, is GAGVSQSPSNKVTEKGKDVELRCDPISGHTALYWYRQSLGQGLEFLIYFQGNSAPDKSGLPSDRFSAERTGGSVSTLTIQRTQQEDSAVYLCASSRTGGGGEQYFGPGTRLTVT.